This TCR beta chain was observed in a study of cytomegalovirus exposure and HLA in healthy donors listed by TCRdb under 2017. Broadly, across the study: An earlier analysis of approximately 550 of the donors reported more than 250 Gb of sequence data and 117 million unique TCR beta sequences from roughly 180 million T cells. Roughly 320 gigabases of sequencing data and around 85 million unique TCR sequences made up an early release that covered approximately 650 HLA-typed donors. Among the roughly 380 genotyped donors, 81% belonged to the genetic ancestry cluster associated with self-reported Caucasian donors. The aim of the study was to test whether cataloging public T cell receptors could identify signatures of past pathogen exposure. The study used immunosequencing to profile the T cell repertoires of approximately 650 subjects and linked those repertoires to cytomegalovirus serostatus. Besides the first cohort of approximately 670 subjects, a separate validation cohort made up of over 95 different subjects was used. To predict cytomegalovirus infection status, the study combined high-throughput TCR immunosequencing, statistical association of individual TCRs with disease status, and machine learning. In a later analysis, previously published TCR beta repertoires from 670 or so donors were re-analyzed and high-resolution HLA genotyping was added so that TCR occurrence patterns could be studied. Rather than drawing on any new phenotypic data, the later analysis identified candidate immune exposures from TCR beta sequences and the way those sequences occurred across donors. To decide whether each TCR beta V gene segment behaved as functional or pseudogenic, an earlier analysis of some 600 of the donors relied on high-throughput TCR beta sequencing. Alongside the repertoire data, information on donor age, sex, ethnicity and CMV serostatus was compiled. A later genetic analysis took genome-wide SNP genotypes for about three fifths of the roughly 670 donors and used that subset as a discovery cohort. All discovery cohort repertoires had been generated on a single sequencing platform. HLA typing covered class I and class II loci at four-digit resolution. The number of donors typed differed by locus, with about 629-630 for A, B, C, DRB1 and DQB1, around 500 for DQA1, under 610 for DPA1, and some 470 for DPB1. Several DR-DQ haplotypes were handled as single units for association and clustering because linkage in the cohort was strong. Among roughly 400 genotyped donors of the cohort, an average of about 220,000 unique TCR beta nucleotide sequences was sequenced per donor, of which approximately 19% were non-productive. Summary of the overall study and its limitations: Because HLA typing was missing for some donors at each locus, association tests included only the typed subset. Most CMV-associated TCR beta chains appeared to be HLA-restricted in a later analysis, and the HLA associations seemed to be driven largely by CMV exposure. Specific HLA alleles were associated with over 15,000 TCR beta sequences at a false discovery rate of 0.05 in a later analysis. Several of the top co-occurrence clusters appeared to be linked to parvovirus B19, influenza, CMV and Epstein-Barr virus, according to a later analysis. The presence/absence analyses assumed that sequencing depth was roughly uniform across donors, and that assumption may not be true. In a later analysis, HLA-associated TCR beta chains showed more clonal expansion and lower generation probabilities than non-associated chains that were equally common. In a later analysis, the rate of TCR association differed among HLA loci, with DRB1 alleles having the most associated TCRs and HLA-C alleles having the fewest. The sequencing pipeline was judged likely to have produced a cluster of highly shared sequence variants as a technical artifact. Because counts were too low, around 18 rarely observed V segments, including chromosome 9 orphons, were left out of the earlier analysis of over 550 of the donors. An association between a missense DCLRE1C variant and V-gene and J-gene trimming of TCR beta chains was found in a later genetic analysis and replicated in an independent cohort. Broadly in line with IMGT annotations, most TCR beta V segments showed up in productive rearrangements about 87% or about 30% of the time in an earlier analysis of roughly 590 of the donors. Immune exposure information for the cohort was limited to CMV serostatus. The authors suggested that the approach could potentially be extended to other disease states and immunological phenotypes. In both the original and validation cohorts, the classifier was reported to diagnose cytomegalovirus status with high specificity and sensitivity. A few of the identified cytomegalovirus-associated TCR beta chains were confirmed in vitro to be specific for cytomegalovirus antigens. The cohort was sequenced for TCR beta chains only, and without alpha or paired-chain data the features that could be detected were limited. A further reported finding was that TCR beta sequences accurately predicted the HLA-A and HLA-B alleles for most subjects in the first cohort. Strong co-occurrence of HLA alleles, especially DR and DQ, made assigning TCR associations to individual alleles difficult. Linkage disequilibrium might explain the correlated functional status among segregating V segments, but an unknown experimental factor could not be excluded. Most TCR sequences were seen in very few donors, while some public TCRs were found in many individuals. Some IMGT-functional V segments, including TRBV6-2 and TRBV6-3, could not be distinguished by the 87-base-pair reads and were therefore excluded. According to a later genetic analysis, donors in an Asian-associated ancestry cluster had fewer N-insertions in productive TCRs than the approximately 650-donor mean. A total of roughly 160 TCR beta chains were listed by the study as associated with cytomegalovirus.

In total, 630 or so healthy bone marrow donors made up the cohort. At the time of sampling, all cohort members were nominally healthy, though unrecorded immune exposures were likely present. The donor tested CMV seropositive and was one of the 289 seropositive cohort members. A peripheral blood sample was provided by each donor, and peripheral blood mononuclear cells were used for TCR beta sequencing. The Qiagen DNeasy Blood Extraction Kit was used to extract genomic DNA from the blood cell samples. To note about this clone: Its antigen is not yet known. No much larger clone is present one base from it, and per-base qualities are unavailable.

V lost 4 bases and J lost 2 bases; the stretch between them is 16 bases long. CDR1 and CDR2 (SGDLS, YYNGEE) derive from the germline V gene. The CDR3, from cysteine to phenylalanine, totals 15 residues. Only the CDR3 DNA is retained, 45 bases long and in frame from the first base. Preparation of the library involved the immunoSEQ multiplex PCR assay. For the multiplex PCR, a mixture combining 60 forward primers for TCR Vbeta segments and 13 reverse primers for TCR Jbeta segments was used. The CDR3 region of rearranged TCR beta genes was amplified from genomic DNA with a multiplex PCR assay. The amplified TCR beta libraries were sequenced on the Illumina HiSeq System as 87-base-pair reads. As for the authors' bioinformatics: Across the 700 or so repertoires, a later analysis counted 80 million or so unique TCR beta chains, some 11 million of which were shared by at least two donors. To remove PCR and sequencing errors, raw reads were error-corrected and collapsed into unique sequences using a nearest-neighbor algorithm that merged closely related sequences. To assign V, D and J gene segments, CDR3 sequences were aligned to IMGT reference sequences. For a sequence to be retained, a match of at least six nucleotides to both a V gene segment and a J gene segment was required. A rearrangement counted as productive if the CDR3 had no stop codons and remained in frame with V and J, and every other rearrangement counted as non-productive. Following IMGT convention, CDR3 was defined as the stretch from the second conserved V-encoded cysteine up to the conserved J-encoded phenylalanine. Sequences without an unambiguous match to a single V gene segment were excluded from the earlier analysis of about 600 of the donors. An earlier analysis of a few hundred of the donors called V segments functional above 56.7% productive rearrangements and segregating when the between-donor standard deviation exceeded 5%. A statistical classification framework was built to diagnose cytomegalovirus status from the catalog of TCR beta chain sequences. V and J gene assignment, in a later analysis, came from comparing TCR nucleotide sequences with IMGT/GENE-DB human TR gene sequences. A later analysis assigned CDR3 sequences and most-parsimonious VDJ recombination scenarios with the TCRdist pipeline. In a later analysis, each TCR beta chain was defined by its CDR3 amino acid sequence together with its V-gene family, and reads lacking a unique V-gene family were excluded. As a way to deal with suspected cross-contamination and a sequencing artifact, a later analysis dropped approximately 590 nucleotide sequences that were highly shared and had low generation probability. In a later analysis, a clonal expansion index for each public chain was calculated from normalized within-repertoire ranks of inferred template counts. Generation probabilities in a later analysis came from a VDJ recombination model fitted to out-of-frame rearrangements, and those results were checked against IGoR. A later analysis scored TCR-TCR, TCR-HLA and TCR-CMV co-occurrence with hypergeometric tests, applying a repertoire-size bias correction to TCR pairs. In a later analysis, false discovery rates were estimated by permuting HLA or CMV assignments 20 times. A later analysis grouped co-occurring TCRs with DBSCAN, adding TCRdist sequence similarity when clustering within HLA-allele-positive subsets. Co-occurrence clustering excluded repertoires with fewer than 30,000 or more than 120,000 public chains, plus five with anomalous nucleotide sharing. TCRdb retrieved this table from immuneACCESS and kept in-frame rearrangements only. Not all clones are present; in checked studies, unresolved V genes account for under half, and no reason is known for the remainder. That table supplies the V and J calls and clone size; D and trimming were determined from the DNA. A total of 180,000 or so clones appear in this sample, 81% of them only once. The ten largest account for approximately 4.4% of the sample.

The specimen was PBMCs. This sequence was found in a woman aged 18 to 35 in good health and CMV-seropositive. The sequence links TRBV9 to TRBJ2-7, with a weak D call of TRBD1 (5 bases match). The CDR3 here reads CASSQGAANTYEQYF. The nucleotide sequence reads TGTGCCAGCAGCCAAGGGGCGGCCAATACCTACGAGCAGTACTTC.